The next 27 T cell receptor beta chains were all read from a single sample in a study of cytomegalovirus exposure and HLA in healthy donors. In the PCR, 60 Vbeta and 13 Jbeta primers were used. Only in-frame clones appear in the TCRdb table, and some are missing; sequencing was by immunoSEQ multiplex PCR. The data show some 150,000 clones, about four fifths seen once. Sequenced sample: PBMCs. The receptors stem from a man aged 25-45 years in good health and CMV-seronegative.

The rearrangement uses TRBV5-1 and TRBJ1-4, with D unclear. Germline V gene sequence: CDR1 SGHRS, CDR2 YFSETQ. V lost 4 bases, J lost 0 bases, and 7 bases lay in between. This CDR3 has 14 amino acids. The CDR3 DNA reads TGCGCCAGCAGCCCGAGCCCAACTAATGAAAAACTGTTTTTT. Amino acids: CASSPSPTNEKLFF.

This rearrangement joins TRBV14 to TRBJ2-7; tentative D call: TRBD2 (6 bases). Germline V gene lookup returns CDR1 SGHDN and CDR2 FVKESK. V was trimmed by 0 bases and J by 5 bases, leaving 11 bases between them. This CDR3 contains 14 residues. Written as DNA, the CDR3 is TGTGCCAGCAGCCAAGAATCGGGACTCAACGAGCAGTACTTC. This sequence encodes CASSQESGLNEQYF.

The chain links TRBV6-5 to TRBJ2-7; the match to TRBD1 covers 7 bases. The CDR3 is made up of 15 amino acids. V dropped 5 bases and J dropped 5; count of bases not matched to a gene: 12. Germline V lookup: CDR1 MNHEY, CDR2 SVGAGI. This CDR3 is CASSRFLQGSDEQYF. The CDR3 coding sequence is TGTGCCAGCAGTCGATTTTTACAGGGGAGCGACGAGCAGTACTTC.

This clone was observed a few times. The chain combines TRBV30 with TRBJ2-5, with TRBD1 matching 9 bases. The V and J ends lost 0 bases and 5 bases, in that order; junction bases with no gene match: 4. The germline gives CDR1 GTSNPN, CDR2 SVGIG (reference sequence). This CDR3 contains 14 residues. The CDR3 protein is CAWSVTGGMETQYF. CDR3 coding DNA: TGTGCCTGGAGTGTGACAGGGGGGATGGAGACCCAGTACTTC.

This chain links TRBV19 with TRBJ1-2; 8 bases agree with TRBD1. J lost 7 bases, V lost 0 bases, and 7 bases had no gene match. CDR1 and CDR2 from the germline V gene are LNHDA and SQIVND (reference sequence). The CDR3 length is 15 residues. The CDR3 coding sequence is TGTGCCAGTAGTATAGAGCAGGGGGCGCAGAGTGGCTACACCTTC. This encodes CASSIEQGAQSGYTF. Full variable domain (rest looked up from reference TRBV19 and TRBJ1-2): DGGITQSPKYLFRKEGQNVTLSCEQNLNHDAMYWYRQDPGQGLRLIYYSQIVNDFQKGDIAEGYSVSREKKESFPLTVTSAQKNPTAFYLCASSIEQGAQSGYTFGSGTRLTVV.

The gene calls are TRBV28 and TRBJ2-5; TRBD2 matches at 15 bases. Germline V CDR1 and CDR2: MDHEN, SYDVKM. The CDR3 is 17 residues long. The V and J ends lost 4 bases and 6 bases, in that order; junction bases with no gene match: 9. The CDR3 loop reads CASSSRTSGGARKTQYF. Here the CDR3 DNA reads TGTGCCAGCAGTTCACGGACTAGCGGGGGGGCCAGGAAGACCCAGTACTTC.

The CDR3 bases are TGTGCCAGCACCCGAGGCGGGGGATTGTACTATGGCTACACCTTC. Translating gives CASTRGGGLYYGYTF. The rearrangement joins TRBV28 to TRBJ1-2, with D perhaps TRBD1 (5 bases). The germline CDR1 and CDR2 sequences are MDHEN and SYDVKM. The germline V and J ends were trimmed by 7 bases and 3 bases, with 18 bases remaining between them. The CDR3 totals 15 residues.

The gene calls are TRBV5-1 and TRBJ1-3, with D uncertain. The CDR3 totals 15 residues. Germline values: CDR1 SGHRS, CDR2 YFSETQ. The V end lost 2 bases, the J end lost 0 bases, and 9 bases lay between the germline ends. The DNA of the CDR3 is TGCGCCAGCAGCTTCGGTTCTAGCTCTGGAAACACCATATATTTT. It translates to CASSFGSSSGNTIYF.

This clone was seen more than once but under ten times. This rearrangement joins TRBV6-4 to TRBJ2-1, with 10 bases fitting TRBD2. The CDR3 covers 13 residues. Germline V gives CDR1 MRHNA, CDR2 SNTAGT. V lost 6 bases, J lost 7 bases, and 3 bases stayed unmatched. Here the CDR3 DNA reads TGTGCCAGCAGGGAGCGGGAGGGGAATGAGCAGTTCTTC. It encodes CASREREGNEQFF.

The chain uses TRBV19 and TRBJ2-7, with D perhaps matching TRBD2 (7 bases). This CDR3 is built from 15 residues. V was trimmed by 5 bases and J by 3 bases, leaving 17 bases between them. Germline values: CDR1 LNHDA, CDR2 SQIVND (reference sequence). The CDR3 region has the DNA TGTGCCAGTAGTGACCGAAGGGGGGGTAACTACGAGCAGTACTTC. Residues: CASSDRRGGNYEQYF.

This chain connects TRBV19 to TRBJ1-1; the match to TRBD1 covers 10 bases. With 3 bases clipped from V and 6 bases from J, the junction kept 10 bases outside the gene matches. Germline V lookup: CDR1 LNHDA, CDR2 SQIVND (reference sequence). The CDR3 spans 16 residues. The CDR3 protein is CASSIWDRGLGAEAFF. CDR3 DNA: TGTGCCAGTAGTATTTGGGACAGGGGCCTGGGCGCTGAAGCTTTCTTT. Drawing the rest from reference TRBV19 and TRBJ1-1, the complete variable domain is DGGITQSPKYLFRKEGQNVTLSCEQNLNHDAMYWYRQDPGQGLRLIYYSQIVNDFQKGDIAEGYSVSREKKESFPLTVTSAQKNPTAFYLCASSIWDRGLGAEAFFGQGTRLTVV.

The chain has TRBV5-4 and TRBJ2-1, with 10 nucleotides matching TRBD2. The V segment lost 6 bases and the J segment 6 bases; nucleotides outside the gene matches: 9. CDR3 size: 15 residues. Germline assignment: CDR1 SGHNT and CDR2 YYREEE (reference sequence). CDR3 loop: CASTPSGRVPNEQFF. In DNA, the CDR3 is TGTGCCAGCACTCCAAGCGGGAGGGTACCCAATGAGCAGTTCTTC.

The CDR3 bases are TGTGCCAGCAGTAATAGCATTGGGACTGAAGCTTTCTTT. It is translated as CASSNSIGTEAFF. This chain joins TRBV13 and TRBJ1-1; unclear D gene. CDR3 size: 13 residues. Trimming shortened V by 6 bases and J by 5 bases, and 13 bases separated the two germline ends. In germline, CDR1 is PRHDT, CDR2 FYEKMQ (reference sequence).

The CDR3 bases are TGTGCCAGCAGCACCGGGGGTTCTGGAAACACCATATATTTT. This sequence encodes CASSTGGSGNTIYF. This chain uses TRBV28 with TRBJ1-3, with D possibly being TRBD1 (5 bases). Trimming shortened V by 6 bases and J by 1 base, and 10 bases separated the two germline ends. Looked up from germline, CDR1 is MDHEN and CDR2 is SYDVKM. This CDR3 comprises 14 residues.

A remark on this clone: Compared with germline, one end of the junction differs, possibly owing to a read error. The rearrangement uses TRBV7-9 and TRBJ2-7; the match to TRBD1 covers 9 bases. CDR3 length: 14 amino acids. Per the germline V gene, CDR1 is SEHNR and CDR2 is FQNEAQ (reference sequence). The CDR3 sequence is CASSLGGQGLAADF. CDR3 in DNA: TGTGCCAGCAGCTTAGGGGGACAGGGATTGGCCGCGGACTTC. The variable domain in full, with the rest retrieved from reference TRBV7-9 and TRBJ2-7, is DTGVSQNPRHKITKRGQNVTFRCDPISEHNRLYWYRQTLGQGPEFLTYFQNEAQLEKSRLLSDRFSAERPKGSFSTLEIQRTEQGDSAMYLCASSLGGQGLAADFGPGTRLTVT.

This rearrangement joins TRBV5-4 to TRBJ2-1, with unresolved D. This CDR3 has 17 amino acids. Trimming left V 3 bases short and J 0 bases short, with 16 bases between. The germline V gene has CDR1 SGHNT and CDR2 YYREEE (reference sequence). CDR3 sequence: CASSWSELWSSYNEQFF. Written as DNA, the CDR3 is TGTGCCAGCAGCTGGTCGGAGCTGTGGAGCTCCTACAATGAGCAGTTCTTC.

The rearrangement uses TRBV19 and TRBJ1-5; D possibly corresponds to TRBD1 (6 bases). This CDR3 is built from 13 residues. The germline CDR1 and CDR2 sequences are LNHDA and SQIVND (reference sequence). Trimming removed 7 bases at V and 10 bases at J, with 17 bases between. CDR3: CASTGGPGSPQHF. In nucleotides, the CDR3 is TGTGCCAGTACCGGGGGGCCCGGTAGTCCCCAGCATTTT.

This chain uses TRBV27 with TRBJ2-6; D call uncertain. The CDR3 length is 12 residues. V was clipped by 10 bases and J by 0 bases, with 4 bases between them. Germline CDR1 MNHEY, CDR2 SMNVEV (reference sequence). The CDR3 reads CATYSGANVLTF. The CDR3 coding sequence is TGTGCCACCTACTCTGGGGCCAACGTCCTGACTTTC.

The J gene is TRBJ2-1, the V gene TRBV11-2, with D possibly matching TRBD1 (7 bases). CDR1 is SGHAT, CDR2 FQNNGV, per germline. V lost 1 base to trimming and J lost 1 base, with 17 bases between them. The CDR3 spans 18 residues. The CDR3 DNA reads TGTGCCAGCAGCTTAGGGCTTAGGGGGCGGGATTCCTACAATGAGCAGTTCTTC. It specifies CASSLGLRGRDSYNEQFF.

The chain couples TRBV19 to TRBJ1-1, with D hard to call. Trimming removed 1 base from V and 1 base from J, with 4 bases in between. There are 13 residues in the CDR3. Per the germline V gene, CDR1 is LNHDA and CDR2 is SQIVND (reference sequence). The CDR3 sequence: CASSIGQNTEAFF. The CDR3 bases are TGTGCCAGTAGTATAGGGCAGAACACTGAAGCTTTCTTT.

V and J are TRBV4-2 and TRBJ2-7, with D possibly matching TRBD1 (6 bases). CDR1 is LGHNA, CDR2 YNFKEQ, per germline. Trimming left V 1 base short and J 2 bases short, with 15 bases between. CDR3 length equals 16 residues. The chain's CDR3 is CASSQVRGQPTYEQYF. In DNA form, the CDR3 reads TGTGCCAGCAGCCAAGTGAGGGGACAACCGACCTACGAGCAGTACTTC.

V gene TRBV2 combines with J gene TRBJ2-7; D might be TRBD1 (5 bases). V shed 4 bases and J shed 0 bases, with 13 bases lying between them. CDR1 and CDR2 (germline): SNHLY, FYNNEI. CDR3 length equals 15 residues. CDR3 region: CASSGGGFSSYEQYF. The CDR3 coding sequence is TGTGCCAGCAGTGGGGGCGGTTTTAGCTCCTACGAGCAGTACTTC. Based on the CDR3 plus reference TRBV2 and TRBJ2-7, the full variable domain is EPEVTQTPSHQVTQMGQEVILRCVPISNHLYFYWYRQILGQKVEFLVSFYNNEISEKSEIFDDQFSVERPDGSNFTLKIRSTKLEDSAMYFCASSGGGFSSYEQYFGPGTRLTVT.

This sequence joins TRBV27 and TRBJ1-1; D is perhaps TRBD1 (5 bases). This CDR3 spans 13 amino acids. CDR1 MNHEY and CDR2 SMNVEV come from the germline V gene (reference sequence). V was pared by 3 bases and J by 6 bases, with 11 bases between. In DNA, the CDR3 is TGTGCCAGCAGTTTCCAGGGACTGGCTGAAGCTTTCTTT. Residues: CASSFQGLAEAFF.

This chain joins TRBV13 and TRBJ2-3; 7 positions agree with TRBD2. The CDR3 has 16 amino acids. V lost 5 bases and J lost 4; bases outside the gene matches: 12. From germline, CDR1 is PRHDT and CDR2 FYEKMQ (reference sequence). CDR3 region: CASSRHVAGEADTQYF. The CDR3 DNA is TGTGCCAGCAGCCGTCATGTGGCGGGAGAGGCAGATACGCAGTATTTT.

V usage is TRBV27 and J usage is TRBJ2-7; D unclear. V lost 4 bases, J lost 5 bases, and 9 bases lay in between. CDR1 is MNHEY, CDR2 SMNVEV, per germline (reference sequence). The CDR3 loop spans 12 amino acids. The CDR3 region is CASSSSRHEQYF. For the CDR3, the DNA is TGTGCCAGCAGTTCCTCGAGGCACGAGCAGTACTTC.

The V gene is TRBV4-3, the J gene TRBJ1-2; TRBD1 might be the D (5 bases). V dropped 0 bases and J dropped 9 bases, with 26 bases sitting between them. Germline V CDR1 and CDR2: LGHNA, YSLEER. This CDR3 has 18 residues. CDR3 amino acids: CASSQDWEALGRGQSYTF. The CDR3 bases are TGCGCCAGCAGCCAAGATTGGGAGGCCCTGGGGCGCGGTCAAAGCTACACCTTC.

The CDR3 reads CASRFGGVEETQYF. DNA for the CDR3: TGTGCCAGCAGGTTTGGAGGGGTGGAGGAGACCCAGTACTTC. The chain uses TRBV7-9 and TRBJ2-5; weak D call: TRBD2 (6 bases). This CDR3 has 14 amino acids. The V and J ends lost 6 bases and 5 bases respectively, with 16 bases between them. Germline V lookup: CDR1 SEHNR, CDR2 FQNEAQ (reference sequence).